The present entry profiles one T cell receptor (beta chain) with its context. The PCR had 60 Vbeta and 13 Jbeta primers. Produced via immunoSEQ multiplex PCR; TCRdb's table is partial and in-frame only. The sample lists roughly 130,000 clones, around two thirds occurring once. These data come from a study of cytomegalovirus exposure and HLA in healthy donors. V lost 6 bases, J lost 4 bases, and 18 bases lay in between. This CDR3 has 14 amino acids. Germline V gives CDR1 SQVTM, CDR2 ANQGSEA. The sequence was obtained from a man aged 18 to 30 in good health and CMV-seropositive. The V gene is TRBV29-1, the J gene TRBJ1-1, with TRBD1 as a possible D gene (6 bases). Sequenced: PBMCs. The CDR3 loop is CSVTPGGGLTEAFF. The DNA of the CDR3 is TGCAGCGTGACCCCCGGGGGGGGGCTCACTGAAGCTTTCTTT.